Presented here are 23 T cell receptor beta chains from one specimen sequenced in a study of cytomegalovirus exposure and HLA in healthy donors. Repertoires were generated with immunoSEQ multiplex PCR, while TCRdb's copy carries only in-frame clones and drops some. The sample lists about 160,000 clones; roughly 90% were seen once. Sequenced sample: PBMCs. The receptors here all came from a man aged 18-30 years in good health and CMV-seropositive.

Here the CDR3 DNA reads TGCAGCGTTGACGGGACAGGCGACCCCTACGAGCAGTACTTC. Its translation: CSVDGTGDPYEQYF. The chain is built from TRBV29-1 and TRBJ2-7; TRBD1 matches 8 bases. Trimming at V came to 3 bases and at J to 2 bases, leaving 6 bases not matched to a gene. This CDR3 comprises 14 residues. Germline V lookup: CDR1 SQVTM, CDR2 ANQGSEA.

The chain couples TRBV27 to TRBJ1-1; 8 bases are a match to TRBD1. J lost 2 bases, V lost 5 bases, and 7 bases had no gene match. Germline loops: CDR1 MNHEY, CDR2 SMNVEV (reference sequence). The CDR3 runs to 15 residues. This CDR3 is CASSPPRGLNTEAFF. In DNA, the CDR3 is TGTGCCAGCAGTCCGCCCAGGGGGCTCAACACTGAAGCTTTCTTT.

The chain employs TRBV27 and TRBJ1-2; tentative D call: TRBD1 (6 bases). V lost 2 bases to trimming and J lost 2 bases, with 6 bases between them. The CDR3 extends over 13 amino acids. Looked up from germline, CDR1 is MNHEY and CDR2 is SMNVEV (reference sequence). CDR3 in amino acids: CASSLRGNYGYTF. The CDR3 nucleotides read TGTGCCAGCAGTTTAAGGGGGAACTATGGCTACACCTTC.

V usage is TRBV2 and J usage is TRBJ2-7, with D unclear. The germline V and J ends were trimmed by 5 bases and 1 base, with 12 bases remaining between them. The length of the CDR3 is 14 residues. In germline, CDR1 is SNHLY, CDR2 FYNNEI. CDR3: CASSSIRLSYEQYF. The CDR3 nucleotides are TGTGCCAGCAGTAGCATCAGGTTATCCTACGAGCAGTACTTC.

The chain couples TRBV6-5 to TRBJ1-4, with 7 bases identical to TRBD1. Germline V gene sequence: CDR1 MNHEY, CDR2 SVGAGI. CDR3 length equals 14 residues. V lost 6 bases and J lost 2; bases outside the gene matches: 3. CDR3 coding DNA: TGTGCCAGCAGCAACAGGGGTACTAATGAAAAACTGTTTTTT. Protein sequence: CASSNRGTNEKLFF.

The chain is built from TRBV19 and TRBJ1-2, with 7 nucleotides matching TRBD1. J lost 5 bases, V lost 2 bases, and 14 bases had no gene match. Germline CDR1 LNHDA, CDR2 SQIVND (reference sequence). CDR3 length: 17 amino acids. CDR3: CASSIQGGGGTGYGYTF. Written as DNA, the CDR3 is TGTGCCAGTAGTATACAGGGGGGAGGAGGAACGGGATATGGCTACACCTTC.

The CDR3 coding sequence is TGTGCCAGCAGACCAGGGCAGGGGGACCCCAATCAGCCCCAGCATTTT. Its translation: CASRPGQGDPNQPQHF. The chain employs TRBV6-6 and TRBJ1-5, with 7 nucleotides matching TRBD1. The ends lost 6 bases at V and 3 bases at J; junction bases unmatched: 11. The CDR3 extends over 16 amino acids. Germline V gives CDR1 MNHNY, CDR2 SVGAGI (reference sequence).

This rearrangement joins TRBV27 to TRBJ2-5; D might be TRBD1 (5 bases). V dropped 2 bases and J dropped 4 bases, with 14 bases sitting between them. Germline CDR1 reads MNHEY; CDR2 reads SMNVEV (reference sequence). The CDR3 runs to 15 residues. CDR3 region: CASSLSGQGGETQYF. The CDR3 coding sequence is TGTGCCAGCAGTTTAAGTGGTCAGGGCGGAGAGACCCAGTACTTC.

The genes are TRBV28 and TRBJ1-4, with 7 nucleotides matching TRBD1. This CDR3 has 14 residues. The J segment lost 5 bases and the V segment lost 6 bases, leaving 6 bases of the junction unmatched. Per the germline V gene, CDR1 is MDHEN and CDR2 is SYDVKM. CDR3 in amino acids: CASRGGTINEKLFF. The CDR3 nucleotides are TGTGCCAGCAGAGGGGGCACGATAAATGAAAAACTGTTTTTT.

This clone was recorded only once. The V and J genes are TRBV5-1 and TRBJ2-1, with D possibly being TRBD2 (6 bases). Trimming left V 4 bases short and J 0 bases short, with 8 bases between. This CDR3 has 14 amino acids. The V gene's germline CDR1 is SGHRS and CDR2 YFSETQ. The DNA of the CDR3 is TGCGCCAGCAGCGACGGGAGCTCCTACAATGAGCAGTTCTTC. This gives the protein CASSDGSSYNEQFF.

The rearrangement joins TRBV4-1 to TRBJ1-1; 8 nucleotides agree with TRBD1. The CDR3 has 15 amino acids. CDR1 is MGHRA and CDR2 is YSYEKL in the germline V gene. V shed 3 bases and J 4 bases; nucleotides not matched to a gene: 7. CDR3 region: CASSQYAGGPTEAFF. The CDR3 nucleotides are TGCGCCAGCAGCCAGTACGCAGGGGGCCCCACTGAAGCTTTCTTT.

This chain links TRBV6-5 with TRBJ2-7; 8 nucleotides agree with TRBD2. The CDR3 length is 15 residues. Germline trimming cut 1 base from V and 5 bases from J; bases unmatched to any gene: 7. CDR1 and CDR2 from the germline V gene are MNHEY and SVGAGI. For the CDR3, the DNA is TGTGCCAGCAGTTACTTGTCGGGAGGGTTGGACGAGCAGTACTTC. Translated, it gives CASSYLSGGLDEQYF.

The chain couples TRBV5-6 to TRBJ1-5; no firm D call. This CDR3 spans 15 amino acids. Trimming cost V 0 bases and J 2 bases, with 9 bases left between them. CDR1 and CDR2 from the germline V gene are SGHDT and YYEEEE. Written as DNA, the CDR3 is TGTGCCAGCAGCTTGGGTTGGGGAGGCAATCAGCCCCAGCATTTT. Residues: CASSLGWGGNQPQHF.

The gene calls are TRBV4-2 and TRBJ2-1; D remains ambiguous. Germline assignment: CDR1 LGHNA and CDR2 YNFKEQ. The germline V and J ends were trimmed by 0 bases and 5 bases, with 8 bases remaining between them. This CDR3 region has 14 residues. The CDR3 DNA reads TGTGCCAGCAGCCAAGATTCTCCGGACAATGAGCAGTTCTTC. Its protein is CASSQDSPDNEQFF.

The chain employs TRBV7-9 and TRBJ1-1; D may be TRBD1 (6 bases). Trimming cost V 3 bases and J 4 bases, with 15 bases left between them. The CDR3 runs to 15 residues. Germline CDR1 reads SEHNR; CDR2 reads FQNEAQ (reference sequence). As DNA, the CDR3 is TGTGCCAGCAGCTTCAACAGGGATTGGGGCACTGAAGCTTTCTTT. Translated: CASSFNRDWGTEAFF. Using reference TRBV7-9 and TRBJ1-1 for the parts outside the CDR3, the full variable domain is DTGVSQNPRHKITKRGQNVTFRCDPISEHNRLYWYRQTLGQGPEFLTYFQNEAQLEKSRLLSDRFSAERPKGSFSTLEIQRTEQGDSAMYLCASSFNRDWGTEAFFGQGTRLTVV.

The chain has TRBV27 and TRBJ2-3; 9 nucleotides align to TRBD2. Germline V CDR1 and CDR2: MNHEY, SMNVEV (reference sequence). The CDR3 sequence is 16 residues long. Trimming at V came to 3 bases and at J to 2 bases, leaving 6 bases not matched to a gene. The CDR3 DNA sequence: TGTGCCAGCAGTTTTAGCGCGGGAGGGTACACAGATACGCAGTATTTT. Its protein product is CASSFSAGGYTDTQYF.

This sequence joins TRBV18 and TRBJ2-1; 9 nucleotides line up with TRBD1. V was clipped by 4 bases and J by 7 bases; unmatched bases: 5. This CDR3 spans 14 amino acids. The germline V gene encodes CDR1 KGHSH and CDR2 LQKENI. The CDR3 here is CASSRTGTGNEQFF. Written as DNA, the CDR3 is TGTGCCAGCTCACGGACGGGGACAGGGAATGAGCAGTTCTTC.

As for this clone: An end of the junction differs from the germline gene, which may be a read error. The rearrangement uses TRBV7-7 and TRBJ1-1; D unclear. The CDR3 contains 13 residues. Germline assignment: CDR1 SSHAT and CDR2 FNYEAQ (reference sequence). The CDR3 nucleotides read TGTGCTAGCAGCTTAGGAGAGGACACTGAAGCTTTCTTT. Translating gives CASSLGEDTEAFF.

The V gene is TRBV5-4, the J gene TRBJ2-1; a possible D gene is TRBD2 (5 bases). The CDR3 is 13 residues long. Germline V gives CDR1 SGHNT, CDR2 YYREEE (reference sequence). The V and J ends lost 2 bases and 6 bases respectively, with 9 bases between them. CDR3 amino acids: CASSFPGSNEQFF. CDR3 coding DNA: TGTGCCAGCAGCTTTCCGGGAAGCAATGAGCAGTTCTTC.

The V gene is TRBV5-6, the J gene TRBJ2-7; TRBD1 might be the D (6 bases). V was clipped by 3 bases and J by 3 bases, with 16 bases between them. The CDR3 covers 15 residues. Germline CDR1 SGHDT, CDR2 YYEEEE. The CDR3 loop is CASSSVRTEIYEQYF. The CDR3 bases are TGTGCCAGCAGCTCTGTGAGGACAGAGATCTACGAGCAGTACTTC. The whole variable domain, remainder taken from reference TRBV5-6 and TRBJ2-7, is DAGVTQSPTHLIKTRGQQVTLRCSPKSGHDTVSWYQQALGQGPQFIFQYYEEEERQRGNFPDRFSGHQFPNYSSELNVNALLLGDSALYLCASSSVRTEIYEQYFGPGTRLTVT.

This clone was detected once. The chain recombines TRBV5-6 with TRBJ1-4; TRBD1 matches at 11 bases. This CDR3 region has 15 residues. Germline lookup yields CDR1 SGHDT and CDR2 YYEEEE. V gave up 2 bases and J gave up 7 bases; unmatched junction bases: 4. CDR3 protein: CASSFLGTGGEKLFF. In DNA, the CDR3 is TGTGCCAGCAGCTTTCTCGGGACAGGGGGTGAAAAACTGTTTTTT.

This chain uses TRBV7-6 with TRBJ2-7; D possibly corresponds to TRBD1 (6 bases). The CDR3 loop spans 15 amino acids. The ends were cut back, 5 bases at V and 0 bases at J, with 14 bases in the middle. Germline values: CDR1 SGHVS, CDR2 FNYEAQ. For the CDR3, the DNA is TGTGCCAGCAGCCCGGACAGTTCTATCTCCTACGAGCAGTACTTC. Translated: CASSPDSSISYEQYF. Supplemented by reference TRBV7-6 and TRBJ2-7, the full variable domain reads GAGVSQSPRYKVTKRGQDVALRCDPISGHVSLYWYRQALGQGPEFLTYFNYEAQQDKSGLPNDRFSAERPEGSISTLTIQRTEQRDSAMYRCASSPDSSISYEQYFGPGTRLTVT.

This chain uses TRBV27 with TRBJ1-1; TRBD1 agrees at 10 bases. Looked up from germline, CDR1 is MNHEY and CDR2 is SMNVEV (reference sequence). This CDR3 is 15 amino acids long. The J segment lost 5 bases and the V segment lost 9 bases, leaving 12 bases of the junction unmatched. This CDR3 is CASSATGGEGTEAFF. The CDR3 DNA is TGTGCCAGTTCGGCGACAGGGGGCGAAGGGACTGAAGCTTTCTTT.